The entry below describes one T cell receptor (beta chain). Its antigen is unidentified. This CDR3 has 12 residues. The germline V and J ends were trimmed by 2 bases and 10 bases, with 12 bases remaining between them. Germline CDR1 DFQATT, CDR2 SNEGSKA (reference sequence). The data were taken from a study of T cells after yellow fever vaccination. Using its own MiXCR run on the 5' RACE reads, TCRdb lists one record per CDR3 protein. In the table there are over 300,000 distinct CDR3 sequences, 4.1% of which are singletons. Findings and caveats of the study: At about 97% for CD4 and approximately 89% for CD8, most primary-vaccination clones showed up again after the booster. A minor fraction of clonotypes spanned both CD4 and CD8 compartments.

The sample in question was PBMCs, obtained 5 days after the yellow fever booster vaccination. The TCR originated in a man between 18 and 35 years old who received the YFV17D yellow fever vaccine. V gene TRBV20-1 combines with J gene TRBJ2-1; D ambiguous. CDR3 sequence: CSARFGLREQFF. CDR3 sequence (DNA): TGCAGTGCTAGATTCGGGTTACGGGAGCAGTTCTTC.